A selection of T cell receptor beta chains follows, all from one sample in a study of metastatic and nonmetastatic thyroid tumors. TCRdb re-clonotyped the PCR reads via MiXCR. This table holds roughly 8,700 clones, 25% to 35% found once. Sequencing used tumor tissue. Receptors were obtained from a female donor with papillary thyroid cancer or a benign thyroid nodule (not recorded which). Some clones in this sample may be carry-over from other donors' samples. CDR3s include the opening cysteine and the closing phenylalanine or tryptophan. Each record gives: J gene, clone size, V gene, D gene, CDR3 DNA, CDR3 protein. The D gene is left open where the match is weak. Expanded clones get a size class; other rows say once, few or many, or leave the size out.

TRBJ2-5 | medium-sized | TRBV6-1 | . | TGTGCCAGCAGTGAAGCGCCGAGGGGATCAGAGACCCAGTACTTC | CASSEAPRGSETQYF
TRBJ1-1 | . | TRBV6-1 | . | TGTGCCAGCAGTGTCTCAAGCAACACTGAAGCTTTCTTT | CASSVSSNTEAFF
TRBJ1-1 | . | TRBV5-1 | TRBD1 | TGCGCCAGCAGCTTGGGGGACAGGGAAGCTTTCTTT | CASSLGDREAFF
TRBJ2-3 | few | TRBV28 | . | TGTGCCAGCAGGCGCAGAGCAGATACGCAGTATTTT | CASRRRADTQYF
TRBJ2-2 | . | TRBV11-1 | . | TGTGCCAGCAGCTTAGATTCCTGGAGCAGGGGCGGGGAGCTGTTTTTT | CASSLDSWSRGGELFF
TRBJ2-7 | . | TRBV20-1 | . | TGCAGTGCGACCGGACTACCTGCAGACTACGAGCAGTACTTC | CSATGLPADYEQYF
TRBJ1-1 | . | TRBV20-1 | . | TGCAGTGTGCGACGCATGAACACTGAAGCTTTCTTT | CSVRRMNTEAFF
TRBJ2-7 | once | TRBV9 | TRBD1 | TGTGCCAGCAGCGTAGCCCCGACAGGGTCGCTCAACGAGCAGTACTTC | CASSVAPTGSLNEQYF
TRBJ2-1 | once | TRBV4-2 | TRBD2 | TGTGCCAGCAGCCAAGGCGAAGGACTAGCGTATGACAATGAGCAGTTCTTC | CASSQGEGLAYDNEQFF
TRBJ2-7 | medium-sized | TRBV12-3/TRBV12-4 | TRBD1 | TGTGCCAGCAGTTCTACCGGGACAGGCTTCTACGAGCAGTACTTC | CASSSTGTGFYEQYF
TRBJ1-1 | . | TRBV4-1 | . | TGCGCCAGCAGCCGGAGCTCCCAGGGGTACGACACTGAAGCTTTCTTT | CASSRSSQGYDTEAFF
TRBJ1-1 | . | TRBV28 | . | TGTGCCAGCAGGTCCGCAGGGATGAGGACTGAAGCTTTCTTT | CASRSAGMRTEAFF
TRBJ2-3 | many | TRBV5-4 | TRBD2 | TGTGCCAGCAGCTCAGGGACTAGCGGTAGTCTTAAGTATTTT | CASSSGTSGSLKYF
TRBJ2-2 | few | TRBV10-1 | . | TGCACCAGCAGCCGGGACAATCCTTCCGGGGAGCTGTTTTTT | CTSSRDNPSGELFF
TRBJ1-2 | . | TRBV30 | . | TGTGCCTGGAGTCCCATGCAGGGAGCGGTCCATGGCTACACCTTC | CAWSPMQGAVHGYTF
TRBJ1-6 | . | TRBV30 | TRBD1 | TGTGCCTTGGGTGGACAGGGTAATTCACCCCTCCACTTT | CALGGQGNSPLHF
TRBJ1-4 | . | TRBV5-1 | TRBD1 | TGCGCCAGCAGCTTGTTACGGACAGGAGGAACGGAAAAACTGTTTTTT | CASSLLRTGGTEKLFF
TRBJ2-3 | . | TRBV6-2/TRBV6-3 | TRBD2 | TGTGCCAGCAGTTACTCGAGGGCTACTAGCGGGAGGGCCTCAGATACGCAGTATTTT | CASSYSRATSGRASDTQYF
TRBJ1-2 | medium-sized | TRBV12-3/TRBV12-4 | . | TGTGCCAGCAGTCCCGGGATTAACTATGGCTACACCTTC | CASSPGINYGYTF
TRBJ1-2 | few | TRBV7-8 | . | TGTGCCAGCAGCTTAGGCAGGGATGGCTACACCTTC | CASSLGRDGYTF
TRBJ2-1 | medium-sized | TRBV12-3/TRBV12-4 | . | TGTGCCAGCAGCGAAGGGGGGGGTACGGAGCAGTTCTTC | CASSEGGGTEQFF
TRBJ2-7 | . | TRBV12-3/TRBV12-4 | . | TGTGCCAGCAGCCTTCCCGGGGACCCCTACGAGCAGTACTTC | CASSLPGDPYEQYF
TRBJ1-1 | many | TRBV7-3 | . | TGTGCCAGCAGCTTAAACCCGCGGGGGATGAACACTGAAGCTTTCTTT | CASSLNPRGMNTEAFF
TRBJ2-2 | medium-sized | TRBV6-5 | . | TGTGCCAGCAGTTATCTTAACACCGGGGAGCTGTTTTTT | CASSYLNTGELFF
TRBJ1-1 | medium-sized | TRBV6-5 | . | TGTGCCAGCAGTTACAATGGGCTCATGAACACTGAAGCTTTCTTT | CASSYNGLMNTEAFF
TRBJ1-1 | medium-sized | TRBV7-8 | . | TGTGCCAGCAGCTCCCGCTCGACAGTTGAAGCTTTCTTT | CASSSRSTVEAFF
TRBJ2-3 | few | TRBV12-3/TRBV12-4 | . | TGTGCCAGCAGTCCCTCCGTAGACACTCAGTATTTT | CASSPSVDTQYF
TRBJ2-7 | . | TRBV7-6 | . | TGTGCCAGCAGCTTAGTTTCGGGTCAGGACTACGAGCAGTACTTC | CASSLVSGQDYEQYF
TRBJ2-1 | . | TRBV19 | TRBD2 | TGTGCCAGTAGTATAGGTGGATTAGCGGGGGGGTGGCTGTTCTTC | CASSIGGLAGGWLFF